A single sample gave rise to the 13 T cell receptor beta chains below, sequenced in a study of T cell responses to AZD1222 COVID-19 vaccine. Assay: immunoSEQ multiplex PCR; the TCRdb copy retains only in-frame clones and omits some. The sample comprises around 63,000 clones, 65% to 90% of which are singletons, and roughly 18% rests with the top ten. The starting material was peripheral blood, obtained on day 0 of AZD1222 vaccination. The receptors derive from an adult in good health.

In DNA form, the CDR3 reads TGTGCCAGCAGGGAGGGGGACGAGCAGTACTTC. This codes for CASREGDEQYF. This chain connects TRBV2 to TRBJ2-7, with D possibly called TRBD1 or TRBD2 (6 bases each). The V end lost 6 bases, the J end lost 5 bases, and 8 bases lay between the germline ends. CDR1 SNHLY and CDR2 FYNNEI come from the germline V gene. The CDR3 runs 11 residues.

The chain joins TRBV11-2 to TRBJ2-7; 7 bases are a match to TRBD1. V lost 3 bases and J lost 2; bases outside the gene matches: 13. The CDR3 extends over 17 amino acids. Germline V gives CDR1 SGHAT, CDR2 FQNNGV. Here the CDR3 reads CASSFNFRAGGTYEQYF. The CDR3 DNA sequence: TGTGCCAGCAGCTTCAACTTTAGGGCAGGGGGAACCTACGAGCAGTACTTC. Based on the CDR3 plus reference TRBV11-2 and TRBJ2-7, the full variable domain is EAGVAQSPRYKIIEKRQSVAFWCNPISGHATLYWYQQILGQGPKLLIQFQNNGVVDDSQLPKDRFSAERLKGVDSTLKIQPAKLEDSAVYLCASSFNFRAGGTYEQYFGPGTRLTVT.

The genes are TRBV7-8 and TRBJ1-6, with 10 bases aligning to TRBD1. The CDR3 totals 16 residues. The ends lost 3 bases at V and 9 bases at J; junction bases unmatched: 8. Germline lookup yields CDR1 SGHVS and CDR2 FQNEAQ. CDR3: CASSLTGTGVFSPLHF. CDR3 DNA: TGTGCCAGCAGCTTGACCGGGACAGGGGTTTTTTCACCCCTCCACTTT.

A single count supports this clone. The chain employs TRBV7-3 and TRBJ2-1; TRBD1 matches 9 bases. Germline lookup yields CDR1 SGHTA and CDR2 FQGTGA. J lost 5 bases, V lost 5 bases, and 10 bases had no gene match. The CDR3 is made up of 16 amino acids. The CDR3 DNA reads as TGTGCCAGCAGCCAACCGGGACAGGGATTCCACAATGAGCAGTTCTTC. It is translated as CASSQPGQGFHNEQFF.

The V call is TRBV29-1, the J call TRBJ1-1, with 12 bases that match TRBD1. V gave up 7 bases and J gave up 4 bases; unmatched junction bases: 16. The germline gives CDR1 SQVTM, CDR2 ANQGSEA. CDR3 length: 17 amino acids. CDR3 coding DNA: TGCAGCGAGGCCAGTCCGGGACAGGGGGCCCGGGGCACTGAAGCTTTCTTT. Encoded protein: CSEASPGQGARGTEAFF.

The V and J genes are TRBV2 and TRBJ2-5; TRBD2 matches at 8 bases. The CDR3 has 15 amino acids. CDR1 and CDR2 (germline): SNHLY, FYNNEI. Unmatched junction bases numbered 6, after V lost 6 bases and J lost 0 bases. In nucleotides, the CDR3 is TGTGCCAGCAGCGGAGCGGGGGTGTACCAAGAGACCCAGTACTTC. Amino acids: CASSGAGVYQETQYF.

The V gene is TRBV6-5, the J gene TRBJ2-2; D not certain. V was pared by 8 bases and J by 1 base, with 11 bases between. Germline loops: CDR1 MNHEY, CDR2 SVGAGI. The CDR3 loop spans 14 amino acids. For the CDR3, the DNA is TGTGCCAGCCAGAGGCAGAGGAACACCGGGGAGCTGTTTTTT. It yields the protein CASQRQRNTGELFF.

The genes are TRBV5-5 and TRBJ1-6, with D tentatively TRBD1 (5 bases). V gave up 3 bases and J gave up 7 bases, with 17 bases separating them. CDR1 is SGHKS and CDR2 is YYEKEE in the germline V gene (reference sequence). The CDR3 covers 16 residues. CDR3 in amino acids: CASSWGPELVNSPLHF. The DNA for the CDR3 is TGTGCCAGCAGCTGGGGACCCGAGTTAGTAAATTCACCCCTCCACTTT.

The CDR3 region is CASSQETGQGSKNIQYF. DNA for the CDR3: TGTGCCAGCAGCCAAGAAACTGGACAGGGGTCCAAAAACATTCAGTACTTC. The genes are TRBV3-1 (or the pseudogene TRBV3-2) and TRBJ2-4, with 9 bases identical to TRBD1. The length of the CDR3 is 17 residues. The J segment lost 2 bases and the V segment lost 0 bases, leaving 5 bases of the junction unmatched. Germline values: CDR1 LGHDT, CDR2 YNNKEL (reference sequence).

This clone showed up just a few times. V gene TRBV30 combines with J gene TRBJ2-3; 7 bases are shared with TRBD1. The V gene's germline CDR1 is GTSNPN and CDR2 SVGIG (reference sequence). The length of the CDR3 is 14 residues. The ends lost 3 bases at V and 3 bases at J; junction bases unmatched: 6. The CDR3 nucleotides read TGTGCCTGGAGATTCACCAGGGGGACAGATACGCAGTATTTT. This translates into CAWRFTRGTDTQYF.

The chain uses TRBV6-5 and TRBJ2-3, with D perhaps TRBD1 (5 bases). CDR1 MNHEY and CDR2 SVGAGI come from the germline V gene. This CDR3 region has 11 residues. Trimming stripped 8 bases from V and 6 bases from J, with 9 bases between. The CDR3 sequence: CASGNRDTQYF. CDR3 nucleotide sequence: TGTGCCAGCGGCAACAGGGATACGCAGTATTTT.

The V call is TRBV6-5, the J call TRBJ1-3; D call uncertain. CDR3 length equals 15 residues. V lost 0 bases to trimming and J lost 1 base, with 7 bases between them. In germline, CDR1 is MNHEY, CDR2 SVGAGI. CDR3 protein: CASSYSRVSGNTIYF. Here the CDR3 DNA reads TGTGCCAGCAGTTACTCGAGGGTATCTGGAAACACCATATATTTT.

CDR3 sequence reads: CASSFYSHEQYF. In nucleotides, the CDR3 is TGTGCCAGCAGTTTTTACAGCCACGAGCAGTACTTC. This sequence joins TRBV12-3 or TRBV12-4 and TRBJ2-7; D ambiguous. This CDR3 comprises 12 residues. V gave up 3 bases and J gave up 5 bases, with 8 bases separating them.